A single sample gave rise to the 4 T cell receptor beta chains below, sequenced in a study of T cell repertoires in aging, cancer and after chemotherapy. Amplification of TCR beta used genomic DNA extracted from peripheral blood. Rearranged V-D-J TRB sequences were amplified with a mixed TRB-A/B primer pool. TCRdb analysed the multiplex PCR reads with MiXCR anew, one entry per CDR3 protein. In the table there are roughly 6,000 distinct CDR3 sequences, roughly 30% of which are singletons. The sample was blood. The receptors shown here come from a human donor in good health.

The rearrangement links TRBV15 to TRBJ2-7; weak D call: TRBD1 (5 bases). The germline gives CDR1 LNHNV, CDR2 YYDKDF (reference sequence). With 6 bases removed from V and 1 base from J, the gap between germline ends came to 16 bases. This CDR3 region has 15 residues. The CDR3 DNA sequence: TGTGCCACCAGAACCTTTCAGGGTTCGTCCTACGAGCAGTACTTC. Translation: CATRTFQGSSYEQYF.

This clonotype is medium-sized within its sample. This chain joins TRBV11-3 and TRBJ2-7; perhaps TRBD1 as D (6 bases). The germline V gene encodes CDR1 SGHNT and CDR2 YENEEA. The CDR3 totals 14 residues. Trimming removed 4 bases at V and 7 bases at J, with 17 bases between. In DNA form, the CDR3 reads TGTGCCAGCAGCTCTAGGACAGCCCCCCGGGAGCAGTACTTC. Amino acid sequence: CASSSRTAPREQYF.

Only one count was recorded for this clonotype. The V and J genes are TRBV20-1 and TRBJ2-5, with TRBD2 matching 7 bases. V gave up 5 bases and J gave up 5 bases; unmatched junction bases: 11. The CDR3 sequence is 14 residues long. The germline V gene encodes CDR1 DFQATT and CDR2 SNEGSKA (reference sequence). The CDR3 DNA reads TGCAGTGCTCTTCCGGGACTAAGCGGGGAGACCCAGTACTTC. Translating it yields CSALPGLSGETQYF.

This chain uses TRBV24-1 with TRBJ1-1; no clear D gene. The germline V gene has CDR1 KGHDR and CDR2 SFDVKD. Trimming removed 7 bases at V and 0 bases at J, with 8 bases between. This CDR3 has 13 residues. The CDR3 is CATRADMNTEAFF. The CDR3 bases are TGTGCCACCAGAGCAGACATGAACACTGAAGCTTTCTTT.